The 25 T cell receptor beta chains given below trace back to one sample, sequenced in a study of cytotoxic CD8 clonotypes in ibrutinib-treated CLL. Data came from immunoSEQ multiplex PCR; TCRdb stores just in-frame clones and leaves some out. This table holds roughly 15,000 clones, around half found once. The sequences come from PBMCs, collected at an approximately 22-month disease-progression time point, from a patient treated with ibrutinib. The receptors come from a human donor with chronic lymphocytic leukemia.

The chain combines TRBV5-5 with TRBJ1-5; tentatively, D is TRBD1 (5 bases). V dropped 1 base and J dropped 0 bases, with 14 bases sitting between them. This CDR3 region has 17 residues. From germline, CDR1 is SGHKS and CDR2 YYEKEE (reference sequence). The chain's CDR3 is CASSLRPDTLSNQPQHF. In nucleotides, the CDR3 is TGTGCCAGCAGCTTGCGTCCGGACACGCTTAGCAATCAGCCCCAGCATTTT.

The V call is TRBV5-1, the J call TRBJ2-5, with TRBD1 matching 9 bases. V shed 4 bases, J shed 3 bases, and the junction held 4 bases outside the gene matches. Germline lookup yields CDR1 SGHRS and CDR2 YFSETQ. The CDR3 is 14 residues long. In DNA, the CDR3 is TGCGCCAGCAGCATGGGACAGGGAGAAGAGACCCAGTACTTC. Protein sequence: CASSMGQGEETQYF.

J is TRBJ2-2 and V is TRBV2, with TRBD2 identical over 9 bases. The CDR3 covers 16 residues. Germline V gene sequence: CDR1 SNHLY, CDR2 FYNNEI. V lost 2 bases to trimming and J lost 0 bases; unmatched junction nucleotides: 1. Here the CDR3 DNA reads TGTGCCAGCAGTGAATTAGCGGGGGCGAACACCGGGGAGCTGTTTTTT. Protein: CASSELAGANTGELFF.

This clone was counted between two and nine times. The chain uses TRBV5-1 and TRBJ2-5; tentatively, D is TRBD1 or TRBD2 (5 bases each). Trimming removed 2 bases at V and 3 bases at J, with 8 bases between. CDR1 is SGHRS, CDR2 YFSETQ, per germline. The CDR3 covers 13 residues. In nucleotides, the CDR3 is TGCGCCAGCAGCTTTCAGGGAGAAGAGACCCAGTACTTC. This translates into CASSFQGEETQYF.

This clone came up a few times. This chain uses TRBV5-4 with TRBJ1-1; tentatively, D is TRBD1 (6 bases). This CDR3 region has 16 residues. Germline V gene data show CDR1 as SGHNT and CDR2 as YYREEE (reference sequence). V lost 4 bases to trimming and J lost 2 bases, with 18 bases between them. The chain's CDR3 is CASSRARGHSNTEAFF. The CDR3 coding sequence is TGTGCCAGCAGCCGTGCTAGGGGACACTCAAACACTGAAGCTTTCTTT.

The chain has TRBV9 and TRBJ2-1; 7 bases match TRBD2. Unmatched junction bases numbered 6, after V lost 2 bases and J lost 4 bases. Germline V gene data show CDR1 as SGDLS and CDR2 as YYNGEE. The CDR3 extends over 15 amino acids. The CDR3: CASSVASGLYNEQFF. CDR3 coding DNA: TGTGCCAGCAGCGTGGCTAGCGGACTGTACAATGAGCAGTTCTTC. Looking up the rest from reference TRBV9 and TRBJ2-1 gives the full variable domain: DSGVTQTPKHLITATGQRVTLRCSPRSGDLSVYWYQQSLDQGLQFLIQYYNGEERAKGNILERFSAQQFPDLHSELNLSSLELGDSALYFCASSVASGLYNEQFFGPGTRLTVL.

This clone was seen more than once but under ten times. This chain uses TRBV25-1 with TRBJ1-1, with D possibly being TRBD1 (6 bases). The CDR3 contains 12 residues. The germline CDR1 and CDR2 sequences are MGHDK and SYGVNS. Trimming shortened V by 9 bases and J by 3 bases, and 11 bases separated the two germline ends. The CDR3 is CASMGQHTEAFF. The CDR3, as DNA: TGTGCCAGTATGGGACAACACACTGAAGCTTTCTTT.

The chain employs TRBV19 and TRBJ1-1, with 9 bases lining up with TRBD1. V was clipped by 4 bases and J by 0 bases; unmatched bases: 0. The CDR3 length is 14 residues. CDR1 and CDR2 from the germline V gene are LNHDA and SQIVND (reference sequence). CDR3 sequence reads: CASSRDRVNTEAFF. The CDR3 bases are TGTGCCAGTAGTAGGGACAGGGTGAACACTGAAGCTTTCTTT.

The chain uses TRBV12-1 and TRBJ2-6; the table assigns TRBD1, which was not confirmed against the DNA. TRBV12-1 is tagged as a pseudogene. The CDR3 extends over 14 amino acids. CDR3 DNA sequence: TGTGCCAGCAGCGGACAAAGTCGGGCCAACGTCCTGACTTTC. As protein: CASSGQSRANVLTF.

The CDR3 DNA reads as TGTGCCAGCAGCGTAGGACAAGTGAACACTGAAGCTTTCTTT. It translates to CASSVGQVNTEAFF. J is TRBJ1-1 and V is TRBV9; D remains ambiguous. Trimming stripped 0 bases from V and 0 bases from J, with 6 bases between. Per germline, CDR1 SGDLS and CDR2 YYNGEE. The CDR3 is made up of 14 amino acids. Supplemented by reference TRBV9 and TRBJ1-1, the full variable domain reads DSGVTQTPKHLITATGQRVTLRCSPRSGDLSVYWYQQSLDQGLQFLIQYYNGEERAKGNILERFSAQQFPDLHSELNLSSLELGDSALYFCASSVGQVNTEAFFGQGTRLTVV.

The rearrangement joins TRBV5-6 to TRBJ2-7, with TRBD2 matching over 7 bases. The CDR3 length is 14 residues. CDR1 SGHDT and CDR2 YYEEEE come from the germline V gene. The V gene end was trimmed by 0 bases and the J gene end by 6 bases; junction bases not matched to a gene: 6. Here the CDR3 DNA reads TGTGCCAGCAGCTTGGCTTGGGAGGGAAGCGAGCAGTACTTC. It encodes CASSLAWEGSEQYF.

The V gene is TRBV4-1, the J gene TRBJ1-4; unclear D gene. Deletions cut 0 bases from V and 4 bases from J, with 6 bases between. Germline loops: CDR1 MGHRA, CDR2 YSYEKL. CDR3 length equals 14 residues. CDR3 region: CASSQDGNNEKLFF. The CDR3 DNA reads TGCGCCAGCAGCCAAGACGGTAATAATGAAAAACTGTTTTTT.

This clone was recorded only once. Other DNA sequences in this specimen translate into the identical CDR3. V and J are TRBV27 and TRBJ2-3, with TRBD2 identical over 14 bases. Per the germline V gene, CDR1 is MNHEY and CDR2 is SMNVEV (reference sequence). V dropped 6 bases and J dropped 5; count of bases not matched to a gene: 4. This CDR3 spans 15 amino acids. The CDR3 DNA is TGTGCCAGCAGCTTAGGGACTAGCGGGGGAGATACGCAGTATTTT. This gives the protein CASSLGTSGGDTQYF.

This clone ranks as medium-sized. The V gene is TRBV5-1, the J gene TRBJ1-2; 8 nucleotides agree with TRBD1. With V trimmed by 2 bases and J by 0 bases, 3 bases remained unmatched. This CDR3 has 15 residues. Germline assignment: CDR1 SGHRS and CDR2 YFSETQ. The CDR3 loop reads CASSFDRGTNYGYTF. The CDR3 DNA follows: TGCGCCAGCAGCTTCGACAGGGGCACTAACTATGGCTACACCTTC. The whole variable domain, filled in from reference TRBV5-1 and TRBJ1-2, reads KAGVTQTPRYLIKTRGQQVTLSCSPISGHRSVSWYQQTPGQGLQFLFEYFSETQRNKGNFPGRFSGRQFSNSRSEMNVSTLELGDSALYLCASSFDRGTNYGYTFGSGTRLTVV.

This clone is classed as medium-sized. Other DNA sequences of this sample code for an identical CDR3. This chain uses TRBV7-9 with TRBJ2-7; D not resolved. The length of the CDR3 is 12 residues. Per the germline V gene, CDR1 is SEHNR and CDR2 is FQNEAQ (reference sequence). Trimming left V 1 base short and J 3 bases short, with 4 bases between. Written as DNA, the CDR3 is TGTGCCAGCAGCTTAGGGAGCTACGAGCAGTACTTC. Translated: CASSLGSYEQYF.

The chain is built from TRBV5-4 and TRBJ2-7; 9 nucleotides align to TRBD1. The J segment lost 2 bases and the V segment lost 0 bases, leaving 9 bases of the junction unmatched. CDR3 length: 17 amino acids. The germline CDR1 and CDR2 sequences are SGHNT and YYREEE (reference sequence). In DNA, the CDR3 is TGTGCCAGCAGCTTGGGGCCCCCCGGGACAGGGCCCTACGAGCAGTACTTC. This gives the protein CASSLGPPGTGPYEQYF.

The J gene is TRBJ2-2, the V gene TRBV5-4; D not resolved. The germline gives CDR1 SGHNT, CDR2 YYREEE (reference sequence). The CDR3 spans 16 residues. V dropped 0 bases and J dropped 1 base, with 10 bases sitting between them. The DNA for the CDR3 is TGTGCCAGCAGCTTGGCCGGAAGTCGGAACACCGGGGAGCTGTTTTTT. Amino acid sequence: CASSLAGSRNTGELFF. The variable domain in full, with the rest retrieved from reference TRBV5-4 and TRBJ2-2, is ETGVTQSPTHLIKTRGQQVTLRCSSQSGHNTVSWYQQALGQGPQFIFQYYREEENGRGNFPPRFSGLQFPNYSSELNVNALELDDSALYLCASSLAGSRNTGELFFGEGSRLTVL.

This clone was counted at least ten times. The chain employs TRBV6-1 and TRBJ1-5; no firm D call. Trimming shortened V by 4 bases and J by 0 bases, and 13 bases separated the two germline ends. Germline CDR1 reads MNHNS; CDR2 reads SASEGT. This CDR3 region has 16 residues. This chain's CDR3 is CASSVLTGYSNQPQHF. CDR3 DNA sequence: TGTGCCAGCAGTGTACTGACGGGTTATAGCAATCAGCCCCAGCATTTT.

This clone was observed a handful of times. This chain uses TRBV19 with TRBJ2-5; 9 bases fit TRBD2. Unmatched junction bases numbered 0, after V lost 6 bases and J lost 1 base. CDR3 length: 13 amino acids. Germline V gene sequence: CDR1 LNHDA, CDR2 SQIVND (reference sequence). CDR3 nucleotide sequence: TGTGCCAGTAGACTAGCGGGCCAAGAGACCCAGTACTTC. Amino acid sequence: CASRLAGQETQYF.

The chain links TRBV18 to TRBJ2-7; D remains unclear. Trimming left V 5 bases short and J 1 base short, with 15 bases between. Germline V CDR1 and CDR2: KGHSH, LQKENI. The CDR3 covers 15 residues. CDR3 DNA: TGTGCCAGCTCAGGCGCAGGCGACGGGTCCTACGAGCAGTACTTC. Translating gives CASSGAGDGSYEQYF.

This clone was seen more than once but under ten times. The chain couples TRBV29-1 to TRBJ1-1, with D unclear. Germline CDR1 and CDR2: SQVTM and ANQGSEA. Between the trimmed V and J ends, which lost 6 bases and 1 base, there was a span of 9 bases. The CDR3 is 12 amino acids. The DNA for the CDR3 is TGCAGCGTAGAACACCCGAACACTGAAGCTTTCTTT. Its translation: CSVEHPNTEAFF.

The chain joins TRBV5-1 to TRBJ2-3, with 10 bases that match TRBD1. The length of the CDR3 is 16 residues. Germline lookup yields CDR1 SGHRS and CDR2 YFSETQ. With V trimmed by 0 bases and J by 3 bases, 4 bases remained unmatched. DNA of the CDR3: TGCGCCAGCAGCTTGGCCTGGACAGGGGGAACAGATACGCAGTATTTT. Translation: CASSLAWTGGTDTQYF.

This chain connects TRBV7-8 to TRBJ1-2; D unclear. This CDR3 contains 15 residues. The germline CDR1 and CDR2 sequences are SGHVS and FQNEAQ. Trimming shortened V by 0 bases and J by 9 bases, and 17 bases separated the two germline ends. CDR3 in amino acids: CASSLAEYGGHSYTF. In DNA, the CDR3 is TGTGCCAGCAGCTTAGCGGAATACGGCGGCCATAGCTACACCTTC.

The chain uses TRBV5-4 and TRBJ2-7; TRBD2 might be the D (5 bases). CDR1 and CDR2 from the germline V gene are SGHNT and YYREEE (reference sequence). Deletions cut 0 bases from V and 2 bases from J, with 12 bases between. This CDR3 contains 15 residues. This CDR3 reads CASSLGGFRAYEQYF. In nucleotides, the CDR3 is TGTGCCAGCAGCTTGGGCGGGTTCCGAGCCTACGAGCAGTACTTC.

This clone turned up a few times. This chain links TRBV5-1 with TRBJ2-2, with 7 nucleotides matching TRBD1. The CDR3 sequence is 16 residues long. Losses at the gene ends were 5 bases for V and 7 bases for J; bases not matched to a gene: 14. The germline gives CDR1 SGHRS, CDR2 YFSETQ. CDR3 protein: CASSPRQGSSSGELFF. DNA for the CDR3: TGCGCCAGCAGTCCTCGACAGGGCAGTAGTAGCGGGGAGCTGTTTTTT.